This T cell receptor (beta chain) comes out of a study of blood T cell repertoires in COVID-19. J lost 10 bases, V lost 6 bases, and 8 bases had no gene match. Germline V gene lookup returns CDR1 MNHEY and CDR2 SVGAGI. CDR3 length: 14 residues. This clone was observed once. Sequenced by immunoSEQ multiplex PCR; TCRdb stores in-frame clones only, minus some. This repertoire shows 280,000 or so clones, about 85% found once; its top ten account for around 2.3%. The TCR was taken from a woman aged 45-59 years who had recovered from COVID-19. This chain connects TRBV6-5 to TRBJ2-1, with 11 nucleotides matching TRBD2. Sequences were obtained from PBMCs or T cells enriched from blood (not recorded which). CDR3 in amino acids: CASRGTSGAREQFF. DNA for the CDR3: TGTGCCAGCAGAGGGACTAGCGGAGCTAGGGAGCAGTTCTTC.